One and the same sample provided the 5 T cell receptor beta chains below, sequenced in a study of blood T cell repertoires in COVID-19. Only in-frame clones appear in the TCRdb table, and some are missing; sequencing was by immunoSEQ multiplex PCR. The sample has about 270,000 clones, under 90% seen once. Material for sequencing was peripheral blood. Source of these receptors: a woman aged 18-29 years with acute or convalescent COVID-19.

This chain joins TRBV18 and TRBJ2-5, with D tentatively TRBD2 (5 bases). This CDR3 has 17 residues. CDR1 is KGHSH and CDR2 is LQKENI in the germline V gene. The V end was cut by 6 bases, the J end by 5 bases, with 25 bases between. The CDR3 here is CASSPSEEDRGGETQYF. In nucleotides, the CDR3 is TGTGCCAGCTCCCCTTCGGAAGAGGACCGGGGTGGGGAGACCCAGTACTTC.

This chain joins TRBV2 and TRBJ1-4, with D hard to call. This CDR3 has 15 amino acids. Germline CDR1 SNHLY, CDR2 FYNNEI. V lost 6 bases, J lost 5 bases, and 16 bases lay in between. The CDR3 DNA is TGTGCCAGCAGGGGCAGGTACAAACTGAATGAAAAACTGTTTTTT. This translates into CASRGRYKLNEKLFF.

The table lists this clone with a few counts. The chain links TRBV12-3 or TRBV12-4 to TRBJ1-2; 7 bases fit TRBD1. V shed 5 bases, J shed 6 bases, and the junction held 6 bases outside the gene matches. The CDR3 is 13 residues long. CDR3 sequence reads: CASSQGTANGYTF. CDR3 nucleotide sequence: TGTGCCAGCAGTCAAGGGACAGCAAATGGCTACACCTTC.

The CDR3 reads CASTRGGRTEAFF. The CDR3 region has the DNA TGTGCCAGCACCCGAGGGGGACGGACTGAAGCTTTCTTT. The genes are TRBV2 and TRBJ1-1, with a possible D match to TRBD1 (6 bases). CDR3 size: 13 residues. V was trimmed by 7 bases and J by 5 bases, leaving 14 bases between them. Germline V gene sequence: CDR1 SNHLY, CDR2 FYNNEI.

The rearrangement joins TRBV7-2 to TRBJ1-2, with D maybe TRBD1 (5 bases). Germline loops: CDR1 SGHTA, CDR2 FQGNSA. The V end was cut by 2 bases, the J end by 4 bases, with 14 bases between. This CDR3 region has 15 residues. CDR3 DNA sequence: TGTGCCAGCAGCTTAAGGGAGGGGCAGACCTATGGCTACACCTTC. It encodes CASSLREGQTYGYTF.